This is a list of T cell receptor beta chains from one sample in a study of blood T cell repertoires in COVID-19. Some clones are missing from TCRdb's copy, which holds only in-frame ones; the method was immunoSEQ multiplex PCR. The sample has 90,000 to 140,000 clones, 80% to 90% seen once. Sequencing was performed on peripheral blood. These receptors came from a woman in her seventies with acute or convalescent COVID-19. Both conserved end residues are part of each CDR3. A D gene is named only where the DNA matches it firmly. Some rows have no size entry. The others give once, few or many, or a class for an expanded clone.

>.|14|TRBJ1-4|.|TRBV28
TGTGCCAGCAGTTTAGGGTCGGGGAGGGAAAAACTGTTTTTT
CASSLGSGREKLFF
>.|14|TRBJ2-7|.|TRBV27
TGTGCCAGCAGTCCCCGGGGGTTAATATACGAGCAGTACTTC
CASSPRGLIYEQYF
>TRBD2|15|TRBJ2-1|.|TRBV9
TGTGCCAGCAGCGTAAGTAGCGGGCCCCACAATGAGCAGTTCTTC
CASSVSSGPHNEQFF
>.|13|TRBJ1-1|.|TRBV12-3/TRBV12-4
TGTGCCAGCAGTTCTACAGGGAACACTGAAGCTTTCTTT
CASSSTGNTEAFF
>TRBD1|14|TRBJ1-1|few|TRBV27
TGTGCCAGCAGTTGGACAGGGGGTAATACTGAAGCTTTCTTT
CASSWTGGNTEAFF
>TRBD2|18|TRBJ2-4|.|TRBV4-3
TGCGCCAGCAGCCAAGATCTTGATAGCGGGGCATCCAAAAACATTCAGTACTTC
CASSQDLDSGASKNIQYF
>.|14|TRBJ1-5|.|TRBV5-1
TGCGCCAGCAGCACGAGGCCGGGGGGACAGCCCCAGCATTTT
CASSTRPGGQPQHF
>.|16|TRBJ1-1|.|TRBV6-6
TGTGCCAGCAGTTACACCCCTGAAGGAGGGAACACTGAAGCTTTCTTT
CASSYTPEGGNTEAFF
>.|13|TRBJ1-1|few|TRBV14
TGTGCCAGCAGCCAAGATTTCCGTACTGAAGCTTTCTTT
CASSQDFRTEAFF
>.|15|TRBJ2-7|.|TRBV5-1
TGCGCCAGCAGCTTAAGGCCTGGACAGCTCTACGAGCAGTACTTC
CASSLRPGQLYEQYF
>.|13|TRBJ2-3|.|TRBV4-3
TGCGCCAGCAGCCAAGATCTTCCAGATACGCAGTATTTT
CASSQDLPDTQYF
>TRBD1|16|TRBJ2-7|.|TRBV18
TGTGCCAGCTCACGTACTCGACAGGGTAAAAGTTACGAGCAGTACTTC
CASSRTRQGKSYEQYF
>TRBD2|16|TRBJ2-1|.|TRBV6-2/TRBV6-3
TGTGCCAGCAGTTACAGTAGCGGGGGGTTGAGGAATGAGCAGTTCTTC
CASSYSSGGLRNEQFF
>.|15|TRBJ2-5|.|TRBV28
TGTGCCAGCAGTTTAGTATTAGCGGAACAAGAGACCCAGTACTTC
CASSLVLAEQETQYF
>TRBD1|12|TRBJ1-1|.|TRBV28
TGTGCCAGCAGGTCTCAGGGGGCGGAAGCTTTCTTT
CASRSQGAEAFF
>.|15|TRBJ1-2|.|TRBV14
TGTGCCAGCAGCCAATACGAACGGGACTACTATGGCTACACCTTC
CASSQYERDYYGYTF
>.|16|TRBJ1-6|once|TRBV19
TGTGCCAGTAGACCGGACACCCGTGGCCTTTATTCACCCCTCCACTTT
CASRPDTRGLYSPLHF
>.|11|TRBJ1-2|.|TRBV30
TGTGCCTGGAGTGTAGCGAGTGGCTACACCTTC
CAWSVASGYTF
>.|13|TRBJ2-3|.|TRBV7-8
TGTGCCAGCAGCTTGGCCTCCACAGATACGCAGTATTTT
CASSLASTDTQYF
>TRBD2|14|TRBJ2-1|.|TRBV30
TGTGCCTGGGTTAGCGGGGGTAGCTACAATGAGCAGTTCTTC
CAWVSGGSYNEQFF
>TRBD1|15|TRBJ1-2|.|TRBV24-1
TGTGCCACCAGTGACCCGGGACAGGAGGTATATGGCTACACCTTC
CATSDPGQEVYGYTF
>.|13|TRBJ1-2|.|TRBV6-2/TRBV6-3
TGTGCCAGCAGGCCTCCCGCAGGGGACGGCTACACCTTC
CASRPPAGDGYTF
>TRBD2|16|TRBJ2-3|once|TRBV7-7
TGTGCTAGCAGCTTAGGGCTAGCGGGGGTCACAGATACGCAGTATTTT
CASSLGLAGVTDTQYF
>TRBD2|14|TRBJ2-1|.|TRBV15
TGTGCCACCAGCTACCGTAGCGGGAGCGATGAGCAGTTCTTC
CATSYRSGSDEQFF
>TRBD1|15|TRBJ2-7|.|TRBV7-8
TGTGCCAGCAGCTTAGCGACAGGGGTAACCTACGAGCAGTACTTC
CASSLATGVTYEQYF
>TRBD1|14|TRBJ2-1|.|TRBV18
TGTGCCAGCTCACAGACAGGGGGCTACAATGAGCAGTTCTTC
CASSQTGGYNEQFF
>.|11|TRBJ2-6|.|TRBV20-1
TGCAGGGCGGCGGGGGCCAACGTCCTGACTTTC
CRAAGANVLTF
>TRBD1|15|TRBJ1-5|.|TRBV28
TGTGCCAGCAGGCTGTCGACAGGGAAAGGTCAGCCCCAGCATTTT
CASRLSTGKGQPQHF
>.|17|TRBJ2-2|.|TRBV10-1
TGCGCCAGCAGTGAGTCTTGGCCAGGATCGAACACCGGGGAGCTGTTTTTT
CASSESWPGSNTGELFF
>TRBD1|12|TRBJ1-2|once|TRBV11-1
TGTGCCAGCAGCTCGACAGGGTGGGGCTACACCTTC
CASSSTGWGYTF
>.|12|TRBJ2-7|.|TRBV4-1
TGCGCCAGCGGGGGACATTTGGGGGAGCAGTACTTC
CASGGHLGEQYF
>.|14|TRBJ2-1|.|TRBV5-6
TGTGCCAGCAGCTCGGGACACAGGTCCAGTGAGCAGTTCTTC
CASSSGHRSSEQFF
>.|13|TRBJ1-1|.|TRBV6-5
TGTGCCAGCAGTCTCACAGGGCCCACTGAAGCTTTCTTT
CASSLTGPTEAFF
>TRBD1|14|TRBJ1-2|.|TRBV28
TGTGCCAGCAGTGACAGGGGGCCTAACTATGGCTACACCTTC
CASSDRGPNYGYTF
>TRBD1|16|TRBJ2-2|.|TRBV28
TGTGCCAGCAGTTTTGAGGGGACAGGGGTAGCCGGGGAGCTGTTTTTT
CASSFEGTGVAGELFF
>TRBD2|16|TRBJ2-7|.|TRBV7-2
TGTGCCAGCAGCTTACGGGAGGGAGGGTGGTCCTACGAGCAGTACTTC
CASSLREGGWSYEQYF
>TRBD1|13|TRBJ1-6|.|TRBV30
TGTGCCTGGAGTCCGACAGGGGGATCACCCCTCCACTTT
CAWSPTGGSPLHF
>.|15|TRBJ2-2|.|TRBV6-5
TGTGCCAGCAGTTACGCGGGGCGGAACACCGGGGAGCTGTTTTTT
CASSYAGRNTGELFF
>.|14|TRBJ1-1|.|TRBV18
TGTGCCAGCTCACCGGCGGCGCGGGGCACTGAAGCTTTCTTT
CASSPAARGTEAFF
>TRBD2|17|TRBJ2-3|.|TRBV2
TGTGCCAGCAGTGAGAGGCTAGCGGGAGATTTCACAGATACGCAGTATTTT
CASSERLAGDFTDTQYF
>.|13|TRBJ1-5|.|TRBV9
TGTGCCAGCAGCGTGACACCAGGTCAGCCCCAGCATTTT
CASSVTPGQPQHF
>TRBD1|14|TRBJ1-1|.|TRBV6-5
TGTGCCAGCAGATCATTGGACAGGGCAACTGAAGCTTTCTTT
CASRSLDRATEAFF
>.|15|TRBJ1-1|once|TRBV3-1/TRBV3-2
TGTGCCAGCAGCTCCCGCAGGGGCCTGAACACTGAAGCTTTCTTT
CASSSRRGLNTEAFF
>.|15|TRBJ2-7|.|TRBV6-2/TRBV6-3
TGTGCCAGCAGTTACTCGCAACAGGGCCCCTACGAGCAGTACTTC
CASSYSQQGPYEQYF
>TRBD2|16|TRBJ2-7|.|TRBV3-1/TRBV3-2
TGTGCCAGCAGCCAAGGGAGCGGGGTGAGAGACTACGAGCAGTACTTC
CASSQGSGVRDYEQYF